A single sample is the source of the 21 T cell receptor beta chains below, sequenced in a study of CD4 and CD8 cells across lung adenocarcinoma regions. TCRdb ran MiXCR on the PCR reads and lists one entry per CDR3 protein. Of 22,000 or so distinct CDR3 sequences listed, roughly 50% are singletons. Sequencing was performed on CD8+ T cells from the center of a lung tumor. The receptors were sampled from a female donor with lung adenocarcinoma. The CD4 and CD8 labels of this study may be unreliable.

The chain links TRBV14 to TRBJ2-1; D perhaps matches TRBD1 (6 bases). V lost 1 base to trimming and J lost 4 bases, with 11 bases between them. CDR1 is SGHDN and CDR2 is FVKESK in the germline V gene. This CDR3 spans 15 amino acids. The CDR3 nucleotides read TGTGCCAGCAGCCAAGTAGGGACAACATACAATGAGCAGTTCTTC. This translates into CASSQVGTTYNEQFF.

This clonotype is medium-sized. The V call is TRBV7-8, the J call TRBJ2-1; D gene uncertain. The J call is uncertain, as TRBJ2-7 better fits the DNA end. CDR3 length: 14 amino acids. Per germline, CDR1 SGHVS and CDR2 FQNEAQ. CDR3 residues: CASSGRSNSCEQYV. CDR3 nucleotide sequence: TGTGCCAGCAGCGGCCGCTCGAATAGCTGCGAGCAGTACGTC.

CDR3 residues: CASEDTQYF. CDR3 in DNA: TGTGCCAGCGAAGATACGCAGTATTTT. The V call is TRBV6-1, the J call TRBJ2-3; D gene uncertain. CDR3 length equals 9 residues. Germline V gene lookup returns CDR1 MNHNS and CDR2 SASEGT. Trimming took 8 bases from V and 5 from J, leaving 2 bases between them.

A remark on this clonotype: One end of the junction varies from germline; a read error may be responsible. The V gene is TRBV27, the J gene TRBJ2-5; possible D gene TRBD1, 5 bases. Germline V gene lookup returns CDR1 MNHEY and CDR2 SMNVEV (reference sequence). CDR3 length: 11 residues. CDR3: CGGRPPDTQYF. In nucleotides, the CDR3 is TGTGGGGGCCGTCCTCCAGATACCCAGTACTTT.

The chain has TRBV3-1 and TRBJ2-1; 10 bases agree with TRBD2. The DNA end is a closer match to TRBJ2-7, so the J assignment may be wrong. The CDR3 has 14 amino acids. CDR1 is LGHDT, CDR2 YNNKEL, per germline (reference sequence). The CDR3 loop reads CASSLTSGTYEQYV. The CDR3 region has the DNA TGTGCCAGCAGCCTCACTAGCGGGACCTACGAGCAGTACGTC.

Concerning this clonotype itself: At one of its ends the junction is not consistent with the germline gene, which may arise from a read error. The chain carries TRBV6-1 and TRBJ2-3; possibly TRBD2 for D (6 bases). Germline V gives CDR1 MNHNS, CDR2 SASEGT. The CDR3 sequence is 12 residues long. The CDR3 protein is CASSESGETQYF. For the CDR3, the DNA is TGTGCCAGCAGTGAATCGGGGGAGACCCAGTACTTT.

V usage is TRBV10-1 and J usage is TRBJ2-4; D is perhaps TRBD1 (5 bases). V was shortened by 7 bases and J by 0 bases, with 10 bases between the two germline ends. The CDR3 has 14 amino acids. Per the germline V gene, CDR1 is WNHNN and CDR2 is SYGVQD (reference sequence). CDR3 region: CASKGLRAKNIQYF. DNA for the CDR3: TGCGCCAGCAAGGGGCTGCGAGCCAAAAACATTCAGTACTTC.

This clonotype was seen many times. This sequence joins TRBV6-1 and TRBJ2-2, with a possible D match to TRBD2 (5 bases). CDR3 length: 15 amino acids. Germline V gene lookup returns CDR1 MNHNS and CDR2 SASEGT. Trimming cost V 7 bases and J 5 bases, with 17 bases left between them. The CDR3 coding sequence is TGTGCCAGCAATACCCAGATTGGGAGTACCGGGGAGCTGTTTTTT. Translated: CASNTQIGSTGELFF.

A word on this clonotype: A read error may explain this, as a much larger clone is one base away. The rearrangement uses TRBV5-1 and TRBJ2-1; D is perhaps TRBD2 (5 bases). The tail of the sequence fits TRBJ2-7 better, so the J call may be wrong. This CDR3 is 16 amino acids long. Germline loops: CDR1 SGHRS, CDR2 YFSETQ. The CDR3 DNA is TGCGCCAGCAGCTTGGTTGGCGGAGGATCCTACAATGAGCAGTACTTC. Protein sequence: CASSLVGGGSYNEQYF.

The chain uses TRBV6-1 and TRBJ1-2; 8 nucleotides match TRBD1. Per germline, CDR1 MNHNS and CDR2 SASEGT. V lost 7 bases, J lost 5 bases, and 12 bases stayed unmatched. CDR3 length: 15 residues. As DNA, the CDR3 is TGTGCCAGCATCGCCGTTAGGACAGGGAATTATGGCTACACCTTC. Translating it yields CASIAVRTGNYGYTF.

The chain links TRBV7-8 to TRBJ2-1, with D possibly TRBD1 on 5 matching bases. CDR3 size: 16 residues. Trimming stripped 5 bases from V and 0 bases from J, with 14 bases between. Germline-derived CDR1 and CDR2 are SGHVS and FQNEAQ. The CDR3: CASSIRAQSSYNEQFF. CDR3 in DNA: TGTGCCAGCAGCATCAGGGCTCAAAGCTCCTACAATGAGCAGTTCTTC.

This clonotype has a count of ten or more. V usage is TRBV6-5 and J usage is TRBJ2-1; D gene uncertain. The end of the DNA fits TRBJ2-7 better, so the J call may be wrong. Germline CDR1 is MNHEY and CDR2 is SVGAGI. This CDR3 comprises 14 residues. The CDR3 DNA sequence: TGTGCCAGCAGTTACTCCCACAGCACCTACGAGCAGTACTTC. Amino acids: CASSYSHSTYEQYF.

This clonotype was seen a few times. This chain uses TRBV10-3 with TRBJ2-4; no clear D. Germline V gives CDR1 ENHRY, CDR2 SYGVKD. V lost 10 bases and J lost 0, with 13 bases in between. This CDR3 is built from 14 residues. CDR3 loop: CATLDGLAKNIQYF. As DNA, the CDR3 is TGTGCCACCCTCGATGGGTTAGCCAAAAACATTCAGTACTTC.

The chain combines TRBV6-1 with TRBJ2-3; TRBD2 matches 7 bases. The DNA end is more similar to TRBJ2-7, so the J call may be wrong. Germline V CDR1 and CDR2: MNHNS, SASEGT. CDR3 length: 14 amino acids. CDR3 in DNA: TGTGCCACCGCGGGGGTGCGGGGGATCAATGAGCAGTACTTC. It is translated as CATAGVRGINEQYF.

The chain combines TRBV6-4 with TRBJ2-1; the match to TRBD2 covers 10 bases. The CDR3 sequence is 13 residues long. The ends lost 5 bases at V and 9 bases at J; junction bases unmatched: 4. The germline gives CDR1 MRHNA, CDR2 SNTAGT. The CDR3 DNA reads TGTGCCAGCAGTCTGCTAGCGGGAGTTGAGCAGTTCTTC. It specifies CASSLLAGVEQFF.

This clonotype was counted a few times. V and J are TRBV27 and TRBJ1-5; D remains ambiguous. Trimming shortened V by 7 bases and J by 0 bases, and 16 bases separated the two germline ends. The CDR3 sequence is 16 residues long. From germline, CDR1 is MNHEY and CDR2 SMNVEV (reference sequence). CDR3 in DNA: TGTGCCAGCACCCAGAGGGCCCTGAATAGCAATCAGCCCCAGCATTTT. It is translated as CASTQRALNSNQPQHF.

There are a few counts of this clonotype. The rearrangement uses TRBV25-1 and TRBJ2-5; D perhaps matches TRBD1 (5 bases). Germline V gene data show CDR1 as MGHDK and CDR2 as SYGVNS. CDR3 length equals 14 residues. Trimming removed 1 base from V and 3 bases from J, with 9 bases in between. The CDR3: CASSELKGKETQYF. The CDR3 DNA is TGTGCCAGCAGTGAATTAAAGGGGAAAGAGACCCAGTACTTC. The full variable domain, its missing parts supplied by reference TRBV25-1 and TRBJ2-5, is EADIYQTPRYLVIGTGKKITLECSQTMGHDKMYWYQQDPGMELHLIHYSYGVNSTEKGDLSSESTVSRIRTEHFPLTLESARPSHTSQYLCASSELKGKETQYFGPGTRLLVL.

The genes are TRBV27 and TRBJ1-5; 7 positions agree with TRBD1. CDR3 size: 18 residues. Germline V gives CDR1 MNHEY, CDR2 SMNVEV (reference sequence). V lost 3 bases and J lost 4; bases outside the gene matches: 15. CDR3 region: CASSFLTSDRERNQPQHF. CDR3 nucleotides: TGTGCCAGCAGTTTTTTGACATCCGACAGGGAAAGAAATCAGCCCCAGCATTTT.

This chain joins TRBV6-1 and TRBJ2-1; the D gene is possibly TRBD2 (5 bases). Between the trimmed V and J ends, which lost 8 bases and 9 bases, there was a span of 11 bases. The CDR3 totals 11 residues. Germline V gives CDR1 MNHNS, CDR2 SASEGT. The CDR3 DNA follows: TGTGCCAGCTTGGAGGCAGCTGAGCAGTTCTTC. Residues: CASLEAAEQFF.

This chain links TRBV6-5 with TRBJ2-2; no firm D call. Trimming shortened V by 0 bases and J by 6 bases, and 14 bases separated the two germline ends. The germline gives CDR1 MNHEY, CDR2 SVGAGI. The length of the CDR3 is 16 residues. CDR3 protein: CASSYSSSLDAGELFF. The CDR3, as DNA: TGTGCCAGCAGTTACTCTAGCAGTCTTGATGCCGGGGAGCTGTTTTTT.

This chain joins TRBV27 and TRBJ2-1, with 11 bases matching TRBD2. The V and J ends lost 3 bases and 5 bases, in that order; junction bases with no gene match: 9. Germline V CDR1 and CDR2: MNHEY, SMNVEV (reference sequence). This CDR3 contains 17 residues. The CDR3: CASSFGSGLAGHNEQFF. CDR3 nucleotide sequence: TGTGCCAGCAGTTTTGGTAGTGGACTAGCGGGCCACAATGAGCAGTTCTTC.